These 5 T cell receptor beta chains originate from one sample sequenced in a study of control samples from healthy donors and cancer patients. The method was immunoSEQ multiplex PCR; TCRdb's version includes in-frame clones alone and lacks a portion of them. The sample carries tens of thousands of clones, more than 70% recorded once. The sequencing sample was made of PBMCs. Source of these receptors: a man aged 55-75 years with colorectal cancer.

J is TRBJ1-6 and V is TRBV16, with D unclear. This CDR3 spans 17 amino acids. V was pared by 4 bases and J by 0 bases, with 13 bases between. Germline V lookup: CDR1 KGHSY, CDR2 FQNENV. The CDR3 spells CASSPYSPGSYNSPLHF. The CDR3 DNA reads TGTGCCAGCAGCCCTTACAGTCCCGGCTCCTATAATTCACCCCTCCACTTT.

The rearrangement joins TRBV5-1 to TRBJ2-3; perhaps TRBD1 as D (6 bases). Germline CDR1 and CDR2: SGHRS and YFSETQ. This CDR3 contains 14 residues. V lost 3 bases, J lost 2 bases, and 10 bases lay in between. The CDR3 sequence: CASSWGRYTDTQYF. The CDR3 DNA sequence: TGCGCCAGCAGCTGGGGGCGGTACACAGATACGCAGTATTTT.

This clone showed up just a few times. This chain uses TRBV9 with TRBJ1-1; no clear D gene. Germline CDR1 is SGDLS and CDR2 is YYNGEE. The CDR3 length is 15 residues. Deletions cut 0 bases from V and 5 bases from J, with 14 bases between. The CDR3 here is CASSVAEGRFTEAFF. The CDR3 DNA is TGTGCCAGCAGCGTAGCTGAGGGTAGATTTACTGAAGCTTTCTTT.

The chain has TRBV6-5 and TRBJ1-1, with 8 bases lining up with TRBD1. Germline V gene sequence: CDR1 MNHEY, CDR2 SVGAGI. The CDR3 consists of 13 residues. J lost 3 bases, V lost 6 bases, and 3 bases had no gene match. The CDR3 DNA reads TGTGCCAGCAGGAGACAGGGGTACACTGAAGCTTTCTTT. The encoded protein is CASRRQGYTEAFF.

This clone has just one count. The chain recombines TRBV10-1 with TRBJ2-1, with TRBD2 matching over 8 bases. The CDR3 loop spans 14 amino acids. Germline-derived CDR1 and CDR2 are WNHNN and SYGVQD (reference sequence). The trim removed 10 bases at V and 7 bases at J, leaving 12 bases unmatched. The CDR3 loop is CATSGGGPENEQFF. DNA for the CDR3: TGCGCCACCTCTGGCGGGGGGCCGGAGAATGAGCAGTTCTTC.